The 24 T cell receptor beta chains reported below all come from one sample, sequenced in a study of blood T cells in healthy people across ages. Using a J-beta primer mix together with a sample-barcoded 5' primer, a second PCR was run for roughly 6 to 11 cycles. In TCRdb, the 5' RACE reads were re-called with MiXCR into one record per CDR3 protein. This sample has 1.4 million or so distinct CDR3 sequences, with 42% found just once. Sequencing input: blood. The source is a woman between 18 and 30 years old in good health.

V gene TRBV5-1 combines with J gene TRBJ1-2; 7 bases map to TRBD1. Trimming took 4 bases from V and 7 from J; bases not matched to a gene: 10. Germline V gene data show CDR1 as SGHRS and CDR2 as YFSETQ. This CDR3 region has 14 residues. The CDR3: CASSPPRRGLGYTF. CDR3 bases: TGCGCCAGCAGCCCCCCGCGGAGGGGGCTTGGCTACACCTTC.

The chain joins TRBV3-1 to TRBJ1-1; the D is unclear. V was cut by 0 bases and J by 10 bases, with 9 bases left in between. The germline gives CDR1 LGHDT, CDR2 YNNKEL (reference sequence). The CDR3 consists of 12 residues. As DNA, the CDR3 is TGTGCCAGCAGCCAAGATCTAGGGCGAGCTTTCTTT. Its protein is CASSQDLGRAFF.

The rearrangement links TRBV28 to TRBJ2-3; 8 nucleotides match TRBD1. The junction had 6 bases not matched to a gene; V was cut back by 5 bases and J by 5 bases. The CDR3 has 14 residues. Germline V CDR1 and CDR2: MDHEN, SYDVKM. CDR3 coding DNA: TGTGCCAGCAGTCTGGACAGGGTACGAGATACGCAGTATTTT. Protein sequence: CASSLDRVRDTQYF. Full variable domain (rest looked up from reference TRBV28 and TRBJ2-3): DVKVTQSSRYLVKRTGEKVFLECVQDMDHENMFWYRQDPGLGLRLIYFSYDVKMKEKGDIPEGYSVSREKKERFSLILESASTNQTSMYLCASSLDRVRDTQYFGPGTRLTVL.

This chain links TRBV10-3 with TRBJ1-5; D may be TRBD1 (5 bases). V lost 3 bases and J lost 6, with 9 bases in between. The CDR3 sequence is 13 residues long. In germline, CDR1 is ENHRY, CDR2 SYGVKD. The CDR3 spells CAISDRDFQPQHF. CDR3 nucleotides: TGTGCCATCAGTGACAGGGATTTTCAGCCCCAGCATTTT.

This clonotype has only a few counts. The rearrangement uses TRBV12-3 or TRBV12-4 and TRBJ1-6; no definite D call. Trimming took 1 base from V and 0 from J, leaving 10 bases between them. CDR3 length: 17 residues. The CDR3 sequence: CASSLVSAYSYNSPLHF. Here the CDR3 DNA reads TGTGCCAGCAGTTTAGTGTCGGCCTACTCCTATAATTCACCCCTCCACTTT.

This clonotype was detected only a few times. The chain combines TRBV12-3 or TRBV12-4 with TRBJ2-7; 7 bases are a match to TRBD1. V trimming: 5 bases; J trimming: 6 bases; junction bases outside the gene matches: 7. The length of the CDR3 is 13 residues. CDR3 loop: CASSRYRGSEQYF. DNA of the CDR3: TGTGCCAGCAGTCGGTACAGGGGTAGCGAGCAGTACTTC.

This clonotype was counted between two and nine times. One junction end does not reproduce the germline sequence, and a read error may be involved. The rearrangement links TRBV7-2 to TRBJ2-3; 8 bases align to TRBD2. The CDR3 is 16 amino acids. CDR1 SGHTA and CDR2 FQGNSA come from the germline V gene. The CDR3: CASSLAVTSVPDTKYF. The CDR3 DNA reads TGTGCCAGCAGCTTAGCTGTGACTAGCGTCCCAGATACGAAGTATTTT. Supplemented by reference TRBV7-2 and TRBJ2-3, the full variable domain reads GAGVSQSPSNKVTEKGKDVELRCDPISGHTALYWYRQSLGQGLEFLIYFQGNSAPDKSGLPSDRFSAERTGGSVSTLTIQRTQQEDSAVYLCASSLAVTSVPDTKYFGPGTRLTVL.

This clonotype has just a few counts. The genes are TRBV12-5 and TRBJ2-7; TRBD2 matches at 8 bases. The V and J ends lost 0 bases and 0 bases, in that order; junction bases with no gene match: 10. Germline V gene sequence: CDR1 LGHNT, CDR2 FRNRAP. CDR3 size: 18 residues. The CDR3 sequence: CASGLVGGLVLLSYEQYF. The CDR3 DNA follows: TGTGCTAGTGGTTTGGTGGGGGGACTAGTCCTCCTCTCCTACGAGCAGTACTTC.

The genes are TRBV5-1 and TRBJ2-3; D is unresolved. Germline lookup yields CDR1 SGHRS and CDR2 YFSETQ. V shed 2 bases and J shed 1 base, with 11 bases lying between them. This CDR3 is built from 15 residues. This chain's CDR3 is CASSLLELGTDTQYF. The CDR3 DNA reads TGCGCCAGCAGCTTACTGGAGCTCGGCACAGATACGCAGTATTTT.

There are a few counts of this clonotype. V usage is TRBV10-3 and J usage is TRBJ2-3; 8 positions agree with TRBD1. The CDR3 totals 14 residues. The V segment lost 8 bases and the J segment 3 bases; nucleotides outside the gene matches: 7. Per germline, CDR1 ENHRY and CDR2 SYGVKD. Here the CDR3 DNA reads TGTGCCATCCGACCGGGACAGGCGACAGATACGCAGTATTTT. Its translation is CAIRPGQATDTQYF.

This clonotype was detected a few times. The rearrangement uses TRBV25-1 and TRBJ2-3, with D possibly matching TRBD2 (6 bases). This CDR3 comprises 12 residues. Per germline, CDR1 MGHDK and CDR2 SYGVNS. V gave up 6 bases and J gave up 9 bases, with 13 bases separating them. Here the CDR3 reads CASREGLQTQYF. In DNA, the CDR3 is TGTGCCAGCAGGGAGGGCTTGCAGACGCAGTATTTT.

The genes are TRBV12-3 or TRBV12-4 and TRBJ1-2; D unresolved. The CDR3 is 16 amino acids. The V end lost 5 bases, the J end lost 4 bases, and 20 bases lay between the germline ends. The CDR3, as DNA: TGTGCCAGCAGTCCATCGGACCGGATGGTGTTCTATGGCTACACCTTC. Encoded protein: CASSPSDRMVFYGYTF.

The chain is built from TRBV11-2 and TRBJ1-2; D not resolved. This CDR3 contains 13 residues. Germline CDR1 SGHAT, CDR2 FQNNGV. Deletions cut 5 bases from V and 2 bases from J, with 9 bases between. This CDR3 reads CASSLMENYGYTF. CDR3 DNA: TGTGCCAGCAGCCTAATGGAGAACTATGGCTACACCTTC.

The chain is built from TRBV7-9 and TRBJ1-1; D is ambiguous. From germline, CDR1 is SEHNR and CDR2 FQNEAQ (reference sequence). The V gene lost 2 bases and the J gene lost 5 bases, with 12 bases spanning the gap. The CDR3 consists of 14 residues. As DNA, the CDR3 is TGTGCCAGCAGCTTATTCCGGGAGGGTACTGAAGCTTTCTTT. This translates into CASSLFREGTEAFF.

The rearrangement joins TRBV12-5 to TRBJ2-5; D perhaps matches TRBD2 (6 bases). Trimming left V 5 bases short and J 11 bases short, with 24 bases between. Looked up from germline, CDR1 is LGHNT and CDR2 is FRNRAP. The CDR3 totals 15 residues. The CDR3 nucleotides are TGTGCTAGTGGTCCCCCCTCCGGGAGACGTAATGAGCAGTACTTC. Its translation: CASGPPSGRRNEQYF.

Here the CDR3 DNA reads TGTGCCAGCAGCTGGACAGGGCAGACCGGGGAGCTGTTTTTT. Its protein is CASSWTGQTGELFF. V usage is TRBV7-3 and J usage is TRBJ2-2; TRBD1 matches 8 bases. The CDR3 spans 14 residues. V trimming: 4 bases; J trimming: 5 bases; junction bases outside the gene matches: 3. Germline V gives CDR1 SGHTA, CDR2 FQGTGA.

V is TRBV7-2 and J is TRBJ1-2; D is possibly TRBD1 (5 bases). The CDR3 loop spans 14 amino acids. V was shortened by 5 bases and J by 0 bases, with 10 bases between the two germline ends. Germline CDR1 and CDR2: SGHTA and FQGNSA. CDR3 in DNA: TGTGCCAGCAGCATGGGGGTTGCTAACTATGGCTACACCTTC. It specifies CASSMGVANYGYTF.

Here the CDR3 reads CASSVSNRAGEAFF. The DNA for the CDR3 is TGTGCCAGCAGCGTAAGCAACAGGGCCGGTGAAGCTTTCTTT. The rearrangement links TRBV11-2 to TRBJ1-1; TRBD1 is a possible D gene (6 bases). There are 14 residues in the CDR3. CDR1 is SGHAT, CDR2 FQNNGV, per germline. With 5 bases removed from V and 7 bases from J, the gap between germline ends came to 17 bases.

This clonotype was detected only a few times. The chain has TRBV2 and TRBJ1-1; TRBD1 aligns across 9 bases. CDR1 and CDR2 (germline): SNHLY, FYNNEI. The CDR3 has 14 residues. Trimming at V came to 6 bases and at J to 4 bases, leaving 6 bases not matched to a gene. Here the CDR3 DNA reads TGTGCCAGCAGCCGGGACAGGGTTTTCACTGAAGCTTTCTTT. It specifies CASSRDRVFTEAFF.

The J gene is TRBJ1-2, the V gene TRBV7-6; D is unresolved. There are 14 residues in the CDR3. CDR1 SGHVS and CDR2 FNYEAQ come from the germline V gene. Trimming took 5 bases from V and 5 from J, leaving 15 bases between them. Here the CDR3 reads CASSPTTVPYGYTF. The CDR3 bases are TGTGCCAGCAGCCCAACGACGGTGCCTTATGGCTACACCTTC.

The chain has TRBV20-1 and TRBJ1-6; D uncertain. The CDR3 is 16 amino acids. Germline V gene lookup returns CDR1 DFQATT and CDR2 SNEGSKA (reference sequence). Trimming removed 4 bases from V and 9 bases from J, with 22 bases in between. The CDR3: CSAKYLRPGYFSPLHF. The CDR3 DNA sequence: TGCAGTGCTAAATATCTGCGTCCCGGGTATTTTTCACCCCTCCACTTT.

V is TRBV29-1 and J is TRBJ2-7; no clear D gene. From germline, CDR1 is SQVTM and CDR2 ANQGSEA. V lost 2 bases to trimming and J lost 4 bases, with 6 bases between them. This CDR3 has 11 amino acids. CDR3 DNA: TGCAGCGTTGAACTCGAATACGAGCAGTACTTC. Residues: CSVELEYEQYF.

The J gene is TRBJ1-1, the V gene TRBV7-9, with a possible D match to TRBD1 (5 bases). With 3 bases removed from V and 6 bases from J, the gap between germline ends came to 14 bases. This CDR3 comprises 14 residues. Germline V CDR1 and CDR2: SEHNR, FQNEAQ (reference sequence). CDR3 protein: CASSFHQGLPEAFF. The CDR3 coding sequence is TGTGCCAGCAGCTTCCATCAGGGTTTACCTGAAGCTTTCTTT.

This chain connects TRBV11-2 to TRBJ2-5; D ambiguous. Germline CDR1 SGHAT, CDR2 FQNNGV. The CDR3 is 12 amino acids. V was trimmed by 4 bases and J by 11 bases, leaving 14 bases between them. CDR3: CASSSPLSEQYF. In DNA form, the CDR3 reads TGTGCCAGCAGCTCCCCCCTGTCAGAGCAGTACTTC.